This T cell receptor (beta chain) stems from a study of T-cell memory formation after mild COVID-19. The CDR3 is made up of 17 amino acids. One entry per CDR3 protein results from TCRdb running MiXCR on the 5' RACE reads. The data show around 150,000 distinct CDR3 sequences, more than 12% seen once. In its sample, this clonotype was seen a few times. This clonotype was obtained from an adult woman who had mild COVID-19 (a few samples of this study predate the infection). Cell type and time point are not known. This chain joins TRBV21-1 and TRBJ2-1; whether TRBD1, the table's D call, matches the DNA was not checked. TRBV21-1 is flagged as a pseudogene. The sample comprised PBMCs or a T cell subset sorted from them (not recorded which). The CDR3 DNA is TGTGCCAGCAGCCACAGGCCCCTGTCGGGTGCTGGCAATGAGCAGTTCTTC. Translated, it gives CASSHRPLSGAGNEQFF.